This T cell receptor (beta chain) is from a study of beta chain features in type 1 diabetes. Since all of the isolated RNA was reverse transcribed, expressed TCRB transcripts were what got sequenced. Sequenced by immunoSEQ multiplex PCR; TCRdb stores in-frame clones only, minus some. The sample shows nearly 700,000 clones, around an eighth of them seen only once. Germline values: CDR1 GTSNPN, CDR2 SVGIG (reference sequence). V was cut by 0 bases and J by 9 bases, with 14 bases left in between. CDR3 length: 13 residues. General study points: The analysis here could not establish whether HLA type shapes TCRB rearrangement. The study found fewer insertions and more deletions at VDJ junctions in type 1 diabetes patients. Moderate but significant shortening of TCRB CDR3s was recorded in all four CD4+ subsets from Type 1 diabetes patients.

Turning to this clone: Its antigen is not identified.

The source material was naive CD4+ T cells from blood. The source is a man between 18 and 29 years old with type 1 diabetes. The chain employs TRBV30 and TRBJ2-5, with D possibly matching TRBD2 (5 bases). The DNA of the CDR3 is TGTGCCTGGAGTGTACAGAGCCTCGGGGCCCAGTACTTC. This translates into CAWSVQSLGAQYF.